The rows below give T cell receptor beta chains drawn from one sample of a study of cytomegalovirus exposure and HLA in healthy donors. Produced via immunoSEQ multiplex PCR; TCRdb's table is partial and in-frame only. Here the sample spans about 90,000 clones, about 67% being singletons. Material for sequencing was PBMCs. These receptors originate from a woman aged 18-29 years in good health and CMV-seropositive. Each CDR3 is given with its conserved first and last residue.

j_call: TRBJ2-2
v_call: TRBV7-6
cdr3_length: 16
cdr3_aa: CASSSRLAGSSGELFF

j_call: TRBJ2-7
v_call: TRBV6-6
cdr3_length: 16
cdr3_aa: CASSYPTGEGSYEQYF

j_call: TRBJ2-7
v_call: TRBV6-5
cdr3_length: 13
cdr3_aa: CASSLLTSYEQYF

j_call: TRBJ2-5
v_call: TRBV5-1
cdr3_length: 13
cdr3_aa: CASSFDDGGTQYF

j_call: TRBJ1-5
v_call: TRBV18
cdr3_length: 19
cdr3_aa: CASSPPFEKGAYSNQPQHF

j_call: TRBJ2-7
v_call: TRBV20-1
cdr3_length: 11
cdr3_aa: CSVFLEGEQYF

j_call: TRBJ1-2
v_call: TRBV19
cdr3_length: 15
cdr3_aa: CASSIEGQGGYGYTF

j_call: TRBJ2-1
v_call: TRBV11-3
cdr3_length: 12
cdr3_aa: CASSLHYNEQFF

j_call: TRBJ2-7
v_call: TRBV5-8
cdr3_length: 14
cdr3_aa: CASSFNRGKGEQYF

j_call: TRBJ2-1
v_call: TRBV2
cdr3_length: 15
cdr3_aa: CASRTGGGAYNEQFF

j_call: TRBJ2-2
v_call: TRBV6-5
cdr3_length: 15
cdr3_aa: CASSYSLTGTGELFF

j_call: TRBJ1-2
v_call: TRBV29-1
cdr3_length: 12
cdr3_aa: CSGGTANYGYTF

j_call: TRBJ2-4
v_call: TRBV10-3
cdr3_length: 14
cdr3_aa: CAISEASGGNIQYF

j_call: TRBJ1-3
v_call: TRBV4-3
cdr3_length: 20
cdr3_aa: CASSHGPGQGRTNSGNTIYF

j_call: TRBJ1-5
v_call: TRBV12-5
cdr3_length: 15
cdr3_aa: CASGLGLQGNQPQHF

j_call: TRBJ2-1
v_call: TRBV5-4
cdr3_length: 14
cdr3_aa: CASSLGLAEGEQFF

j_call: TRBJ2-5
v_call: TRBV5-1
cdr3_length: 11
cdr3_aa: CASRAQETQYF

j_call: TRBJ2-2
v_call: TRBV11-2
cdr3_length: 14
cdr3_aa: CASSLVLHTGELFF

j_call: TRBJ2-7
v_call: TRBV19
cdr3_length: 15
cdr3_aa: CASSRTSGTSYEQYF

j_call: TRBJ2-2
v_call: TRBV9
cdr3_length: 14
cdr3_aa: CASSPGDYSGELFF

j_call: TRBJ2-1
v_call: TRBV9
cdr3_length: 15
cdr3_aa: CASSVEGGPNNEQFF

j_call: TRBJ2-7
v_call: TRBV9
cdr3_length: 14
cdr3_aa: CASSLGYFQDEQYF

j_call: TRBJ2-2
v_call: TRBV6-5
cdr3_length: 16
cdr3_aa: CASSYPTSGGFGELFF

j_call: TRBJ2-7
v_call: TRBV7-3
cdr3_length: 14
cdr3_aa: CASSLGLADHEQYF

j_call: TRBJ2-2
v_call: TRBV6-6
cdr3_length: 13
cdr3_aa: CASGDYGTGELFF

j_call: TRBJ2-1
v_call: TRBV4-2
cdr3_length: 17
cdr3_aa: CASSQQAPGLGNNEQFF

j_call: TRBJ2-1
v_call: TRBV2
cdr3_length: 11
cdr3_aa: CASTGTRFQFF

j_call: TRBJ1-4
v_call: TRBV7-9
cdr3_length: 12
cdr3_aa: CASRGGNEKLFF

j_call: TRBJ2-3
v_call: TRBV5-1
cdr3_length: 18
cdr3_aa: CASSPPSTSGGSTDTQYF

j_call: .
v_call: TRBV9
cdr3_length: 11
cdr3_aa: CASSANYEQYF

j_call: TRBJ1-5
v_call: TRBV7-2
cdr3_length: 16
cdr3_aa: CASSLRTRGGNQPQHF

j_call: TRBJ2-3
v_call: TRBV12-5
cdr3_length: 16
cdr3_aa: CASGSATPGGTDTQYF

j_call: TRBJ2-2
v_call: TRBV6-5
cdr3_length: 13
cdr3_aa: CASSWAVTGELFF

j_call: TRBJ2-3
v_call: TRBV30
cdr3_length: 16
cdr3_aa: CAANPPLAGASGTQYF

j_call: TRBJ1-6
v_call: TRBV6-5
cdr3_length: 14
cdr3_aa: CASSYSVGGAPLHF

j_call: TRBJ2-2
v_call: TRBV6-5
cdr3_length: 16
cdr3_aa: CASSYSPDSYTGELFF

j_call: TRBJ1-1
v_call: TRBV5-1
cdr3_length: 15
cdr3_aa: CASSWGQGKDTEAFF

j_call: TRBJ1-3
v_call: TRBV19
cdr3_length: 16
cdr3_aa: CATQGAGQVSGNTIYF